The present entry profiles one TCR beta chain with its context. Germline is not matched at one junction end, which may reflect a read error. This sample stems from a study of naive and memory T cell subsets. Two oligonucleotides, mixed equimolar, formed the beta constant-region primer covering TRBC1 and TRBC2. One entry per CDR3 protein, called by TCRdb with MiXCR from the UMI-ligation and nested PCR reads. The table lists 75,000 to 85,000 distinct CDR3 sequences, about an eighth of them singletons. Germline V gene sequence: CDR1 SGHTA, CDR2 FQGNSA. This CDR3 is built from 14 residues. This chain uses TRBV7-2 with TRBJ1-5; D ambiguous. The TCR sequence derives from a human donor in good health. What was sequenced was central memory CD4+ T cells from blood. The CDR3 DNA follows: TGTGCCAGCAGCTTACAGGCAGAAAATCAGCCCCAGAATTTT. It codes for CASSLQAENQPQNF.